The sample holds a few counts of the clone carrying this TCR beta chain. The antigen remains unidentified. These data are taken from a study of T cell repertoires in cytomegalovirus infection. The overall study: CMV epitopes used comprised recently identified HLA-C-restricted ones and well-studied HLA-B-restricted ones. Indications of both CMV infection and matching HLA type were provided by public TCR beta signatures.

Overall study results and limits: CMV-specific TCR beta clonotypes restricted by HLA-C dominated the ex vivo response. Cumulated frequencies of public TCR beta families served to identify carriers of CMV plus the relevant HLA.

The CDR3 consists of 15 residues. V shed 6 bases and J 8 bases; nucleotides not matched to a gene: 13. The germline CDR1 and CDR2 sequences are MNHEY and SMNVEV (reference sequence). TCRdb ran MiXCR on the reads and lists one entry per CDR3 protein. The sample lists approximately 1,000,000 distinct CDR3 sequences; roughly 30% were seen once. Sequenced here: cultured CD8+ T cells from PBMCs, sampled from culture after CMV antigen stimulation. The chain joins TRBV27 to TRBJ1-2; 9 nucleotides agree with TRBD1. The clonotype comes from a human donor in good health (CMV status not recorded). Some clones in this sample may be carry-over from other donors' samples. This chain's CDR3 is CASSSTPRDRAGYTF. DNA for the CDR3: TGTGCCAGCAGCTCTACCCCAAGGGACAGGGCGGGCTACACCTTC.